These 2 T cell receptor beta chains came from one sample sequenced in a study of blood T cell repertoires in COVID-19. Assay: immunoSEQ multiplex PCR; the TCRdb copy retains only in-frame clones and omits some. Of about 140,000 clones in the sample, 75% to 80% are singletons; the top ten hold over 2.5%. Specimen: PBMCs or T cells enriched from blood (not recorded which). These receptors were taken from a woman aged 45-65 years who had recovered from COVID-19.

This rearrangement joins TRBV7-3 to TRBJ1-1; no firm D call. Trimming took 4 bases from V and 3 from J, leaving 9 bases between them. Germline CDR1 SGHTA, CDR2 FQGTGA. The CDR3 runs 13 residues. The CDR3 sequence is CASSSNQYTEAFF. In nucleotides, the CDR3 is TGTGCCAGCAGCTCGAACCAGTACACTGAAGCTTTCTTT.

The chain employs TRBV3-1 (or the pseudogene TRBV3-2) and TRBJ1-1; a weak D match, TRBD1 (6 bases). CDR1 and CDR2 from the germline V gene are LGHDT and YNNKEL (reference sequence). CDR3 length equals 15 residues. V dropped 0 bases and J dropped 5 bases, with 13 bases sitting between them. CDR3 sequence reads: CASSQEGARQTEAFF. The DNA for the CDR3 is TGTGCCAGCAGCCAAGAGGGGGCGCGTCAGACTGAAGCTTTCTTT.